Described below is a single T cell receptor beta chain sequence and its context. No antigen is known for it. No qualities accompany the bases; no much larger clone lies one base away. The sample is drawn from a study of T cell changes during pregnancy in multiple sclerosis (dated by TCRdb to the late 2010s). Regarding the research as a whole: Changes in the T cell repertoire over the course of pregnancy were examined in this study in women with multiple sclerosis.

Preparation of the library involved the immunoSEQ multiplex PCR assay. This is the immuneACCESS table as TCRdb keeps it, with only in-frame sequences that have V and J called. A part of the clones is gone; compared with another copy, unresolved V genes explain less than half, and the rest is unexplained. This sample comprises about 100,000 clones, about 94% of them detected only once. The ten biggest clones cover 0.9% of the sample. V and J are trimmed by 6 bases and 4 bases, and the gene matches miss 2 bases of the junction. The CDR3 spans 12 residues, from the cysteine through the phenylalanine. Kept here is only the CDR3 DNA, which spans 36 bases and is read in frame from base 1. CDR1 and CDR2 (LNHDA, SQIVND) derive from the germline V gene (reference sequence).

Sequences were derived from peripheral blood, sampled before pregnancy. The chain employs TRBV19 and TRBJ1-1, and TRBD1 aligns with 7 junction nucleotides. This sequence was found in a female donor with multiple sclerosis, enrolled in a pregnancy study. The base sequence is TGTGCCAGTAGGACAGGGCCCACTGAAGCTTTCTTT. Its protein product is CASRTGPTEAFF.